These 26 T cell receptor beta chains share one sample of origin, sequenced in a study of human T cells and chemical hapten exposure. Time point specified: pre-sensitization, week 0. The treatment here: therapeutic diphenylcyclopropenone sensitization with weekly scalp DPC. TCRdb recomputed calls from the RACE reads with MiXCR, one row per CDR3 protein. The repertoire consists of tens of thousands of distinct CDR3 sequences, with 7.6% occurring once and the leading ten covering about 1.2%. This sample comprised whole blood, obtained in connection with sensitization to the hapten diphenylcyclopropenone (DPC). The receptors originated from a woman aged 45-60 years with alopecia areata. Some clones in this sample may be carry-over from other donors' samples.

The table lists this clonotype with a few counts. The chain recombines TRBV7-9 with TRBJ2-3; no reliable D call. This CDR3 comprises 14 residues. The germline V gene has CDR1 SEHNR and CDR2 FQNEAQ (reference sequence). V was cut by 4 bases and J by 3 bases, with 11 bases left in between. The CDR3: CASSSDDGTDTQYF. In DNA, the CDR3 is TGTGCCAGCAGCTCCGACGACGGTACAGATACGCAGTATTTT.

The table lists this clonotype with a few counts. This chain joins TRBV9 and TRBJ2-1; perhaps D is TRBD1 or TRBD2 (5 bases each). The V and J ends lost 4 bases and 9 bases respectively, with 17 bases between them. The CDR3 runs to 14 residues. The germline V gene encodes CDR1 SGDLS and CDR2 YYNGEE. The CDR3 nucleotides read TGTGCCAGCAGCCTCGGGACGGCGCTGGGTGAGCAGTTCTTC. Residues: CASSLGTALGEQFF.

This clonotype was counted at least ten times. This chain connects TRBV29-1 to TRBJ2-3; no clear D gene. Trimming took 8 bases from V and 1 from J, leaving 10 bases between them. The CDR3 has 12 amino acids. CDR1 is SQVTM, CDR2 ANQGSEA, per germline. CDR3 nucleotide sequence: TGCAGCACTTCTGAGGGCACAGATACGCAGTATTTT. Translating gives CSTSEGTDTQYF.

This clonotype was observed at least ten times. The chain couples TRBV6-1 to TRBJ2-2, with TRBD1 identical over 10 bases. The CDR3 consists of 15 residues. V dropped 4 bases and J dropped 7; count of bases not matched to a gene: 6. CDR1 MNHNS and CDR2 SASEGT come from the germline V gene. CDR3 sequence (DNA): TGTGCCAGCAGTGGTGGGACAGGGGCGATCGGGGAGCTGTTTTTT. It codes for CASSGGTGAIGELFF.

The chain combines TRBV7-6 with TRBJ1-5; the match to TRBD1 covers 7 bases. The CDR3 is made up of 15 amino acids. V dropped 0 bases and J dropped 3; count of bases not matched to a gene: 2. CDR1 is SGHVS, CDR2 FNYEAQ, per germline. CDR3 DNA: TGTGCCAGCAGCTTAGCAGGGGGCAACAATCAGCCCCAGCATTTT. Translation: CASSLAGGNNQPQHF.

This clonotype was observed at least ten times. This rearrangement joins TRBV20-1 to TRBJ1-3, with a possible D match to TRBD1 (5 bases). The CDR3 is 13 residues long. Germline CDR1 and CDR2: DFQATT and SNEGSKA (reference sequence). V was shortened by 6 bases and J by 1 base, with 10 bases between the two germline ends. Here the CDR3 DNA reads TGCAGTGCGTTTCAGGGTTCTGGAAACACCATATATTTT. Amino acids: CSAFQGSGNTIYF.

The V gene is TRBV4-3, the J gene TRBJ2-7; TRBD1 aligns across 11 bases. Germline V gene data show CDR1 as LGHNA and CDR2 as YSLEER. The CDR3 contains 17 residues. V lost 5 bases, J lost 3 bases, and 12 bases stayed unmatched. CDR3 DNA: TGCGCCAGCAGCGAAGCCTACGGACAGGGGGCTTTCTACGAGCAGTACTTC. This gives the protein CASSEAYGQGAFYEQYF.

This clonotype was recorded only once. A read error may account for a junction end that differs from germline. The V gene is TRBV5-4, the J gene TRBJ1-2; 8 bases agree with TRBD1. The CDR3 consists of 12 residues. Germline V gene sequence: CDR1 SGHNT, CDR2 YYREEE (reference sequence). In DNA, the CDR3 is TGTGCCAACAGCTTGACAGGGGACGGCTACACCTTC. It encodes CANSLTGDGYTF.

This clonotype was seen at least ten times. This rearrangement joins TRBV5-4 to TRBJ2-1, with a tentative D call TRBD2 (6 bases). The CDR3 length is 13 residues. Trimming removed 1 base from V and 8 bases from J, with 10 bases in between. Germline assignment: CDR1 SGHNT and CDR2 YYREEE (reference sequence). CDR3 sequence reads: CASSLTPSDEQFF. In DNA, the CDR3 is TGTGCCAGCAGCTTGACCCCTAGCGATGAGCAGTTCTTC.

This clonotype is classed as medium-sized. V is TRBV4-3 and J is TRBJ2-1; tentative D call: TRBD1 (6 bases). V was trimmed by 0 bases and J by 6 bases, leaving 12 bases between them. Germline values: CDR1 LGHNA, CDR2 YSLEER. This CDR3 is 15 amino acids long. The CDR3 DNA sequence: TGCGCCAGCAGCCAAGAGTTCAGGGGAACCAATGAGCAGTTCTTC. It codes for CASSQEFRGTNEQFF.

This clonotype has ten or more counts. V gene TRBV5-4 combines with J gene TRBJ1-5; unclear D gene. Germline V gene data show CDR1 as SGHNT and CDR2 as YYREEE (reference sequence). This CDR3 spans 12 amino acids. V lost 2 bases and J 11 bases, leaving 11 bases between the germline ends. CDR3 residues: CASSFAGKSQHF. The CDR3 coding sequence is TGTGCCAGCAGCTTCGCGGGCAAGTCCCAGCATTTT.

This clonotype was detected many times. V usage is TRBV11-3 and J usage is TRBJ1-6; the D is unclear. Trimming took 1 base from V and 10 from J, leaving 11 bases between them. The germline V gene has CDR1 SGHNT and CDR2 YENEEA. The CDR3 sequence is 14 residues long. The CDR3 region is CASSLGQMSSPLHF. For the CDR3, the DNA is TGTGCCAGCAGCTTAGGCCAGATGTCCTCACCCCTCCACTTT.

The chain carries TRBV4-3 and TRBJ2-4; D may be TRBD2 (6 bases). Germline loops: CDR1 LGHNA, CDR2 YSLEER. V lost 1 base and J 9 bases, leaving 13 bases between the germline ends. The CDR3 sequence is 14 residues long. CDR3 protein: CASSQVRGGSIQYF. The CDR3 DNA is TGCGCCAGCAGCCAAGTTCGGGGAGGAAGCATTCAGTACTTC.

This clonotype was seen at least ten times. The CDR3 region has the DNA TGTGCCAGCAGCATCCCCCCTGGGACGCAGTATTTT. Its translation is CASSIPPGTQYF. This chain uses TRBV7-2 with TRBJ2-3, with D unclear. Deletions cut 5 bases from V and 9 bases from J, with 12 bases between. The V gene's germline CDR1 is SGHTA and CDR2 FQGNSA. The CDR3 has 12 residues.

The CDR3 loop is CASSQAYGLAGGQETQYF. CDR3 bases: TGTGCCAGCAGCCAAGCTTATGGACTAGCGGGAGGCCAAGAGACCCAGTACTTC. The chain recombines TRBV3-1 with TRBJ2-5, with 14 bases fitting TRBD2. This CDR3 region has 18 residues. Trimming removed 1 base from V and 1 base from J; junction bases left unmatched: 5. The germline gives CDR1 LGHDT, CDR2 YNNKEL (reference sequence).

This clonotype has ten or more counts. The genes are TRBV12-5 and TRBJ2-1; D gene uncertain. This CDR3 region has 12 residues. CDR1 is LGHNT and CDR2 is FRNRAP in the germline V gene. V gave up 3 bases and J gave up 9 bases, with 9 bases separating them. Here the CDR3 reads CASGFSRFEQFF. In DNA, the CDR3 is TGTGCTAGTGGTTTTAGTAGGTTTGAGCAGTTCTTC. Variable domain in full (rest from reference TRBV12-5 and TRBJ2-1): DARVTQTPRHKVTEMGQEVTMRCQPILGHNTVFWYRQTMMQGLELLAYFRNRAPLDDSGMPKDRFSAEMPDATLATLKIQPSEPRDSAVYFCASGFSRFEQFFGPGTRLTVL.

This clonotype was detected many times. The chain links TRBV29-1 to TRBJ2-3; D perhaps matches TRBD1 (6 bases). There are 16 residues in the CDR3. The germline CDR1 and CDR2 sequences are SQVTM and ANQGSEA. Deletions cut 4 bases from V and 2 bases from J, with 19 bases between. The DNA of the CDR3 is TGCAGCGTTGGGGGGCTCCAGGGCTGGAACACAGATACGCAGTATTTT. Its translation: CSVGGLQGWNTDTQYF.

About this clonotype itself: Relative to the germline gene, one junction end is altered; a read error may explain this. CDR3 in DNA: TGTGCCGGCAGCTTGAGAGGACAGGGGAGGACTGAAGCTTTCTTT. Amino acid sequence: CAGSLRGQGRTEAFF. The V and J genes are TRBV11-3 and TRBJ1-1; 9 nucleotides match TRBD1. The germline V gene encodes CDR1 SGHNT and CDR2 YENEEA. The CDR3 length is 15 residues.

This clonotype was seen ten or more times. The chain carries TRBV7-9 and TRBJ1-1; perhaps TRBD1 as D (5 bases). The CDR3 runs 16 residues. Germline CDR1 reads SEHNR; CDR2 reads FQNEAQ (reference sequence). The V end lost 1 base, the J end lost 0 bases, and 12 bases lay between the germline ends. CDR3 coding DNA: TGTGCCAGCAGCTTAGTCGGGGCTGTGATGAACACTGAAGCTTTCTTT. Protein sequence: CASSLVGAVMNTEAFF.

This clonotype was observed many times. The CDR3 here is CASSLSGLAGAPRELFF. The CDR3 bases are TGTGCCAGCAGCTTATCCGGGCTAGCGGGAGCTCCGAGGGAGCTGTTTTTT. The chain couples TRBV7-2 to TRBJ2-2; TRBD2 agrees at 10 bases. Per germline, CDR1 SGHTA and CDR2 FQGNSA. J gave up 9 bases and V 2 bases, and 12 bases lay outside the gene matches. The CDR3 sequence is 17 residues long.

This clonotype has just a few counts. The genes are TRBV7-6 and TRBJ2-7; tentatively, D is TRBD1 or TRBD2 (5 bases each). This CDR3 is built from 13 residues. Germline V gene lookup returns CDR1 SGHVS and CDR2 FNYEAQ. Trimming cost V 6 bases and J 5 bases, with 14 bases left between them. The CDR3: CASRRGAGDEQYF. The DNA of the CDR3 is TGTGCCAGCAGGAGGGGCGCCGGAGACGAGCAGTACTTC.

This clonotype was recorded at least ten times. This chain uses TRBV30 with TRBJ2-2; 12 positions agree with TRBD2. CDR1 and CDR2 (germline): GTSNPN, SVGIG (reference sequence). CDR3 size: 16 residues. The ends lost 3 bases at V and 5 bases at J; junction bases unmatched: 7. CDR3 loop: CAWRRLAGVATGELFF. The DNA for the CDR3 is TGTGCCTGGAGGAGACTAGCGGGAGTGGCGACCGGGGAGCTGTTTTTT.

The CDR3 is CSGDAGGPTDTQYF. DNA of the CDR3: TGCAGTGGAGATGCGGGAGGGCCCACAGATACGCAGTATTTT. V and J are TRBV20-1 and TRBJ2-3, with 9 bases lining up with TRBD2. J was trimmed by 2 bases and V by 7 bases; bases with no gene match: 7. Germline lookup yields CDR1 DFQATT and CDR2 SNEGSKA (reference sequence). The CDR3 contains 14 residues.

The sample holds many counts of this clonotype. The chain carries TRBV19 and TRBJ2-1; TRBD2 agrees at 11 bases. The ends lost 3 bases at V and 9 bases at J; junction bases unmatched: 7. Germline assignment: CDR1 LNHDA and CDR2 SQIVND (reference sequence). This CDR3 spans 15 amino acids. CDR3 nucleotide sequence: TGTGCCAGTAGTATCCAAGAACTAGCGGGAGCTGAGCAGTTCTTC. Translation: CASSIQELAGAEQFF.

There are a few counts of this clonotype. This chain connects TRBV6-2 or TRBV6-3 to TRBJ2-7; 11 nucleotides agree with TRBD1. Germline CDR1 and CDR2: MNHEY and SVGEGT. J lost 6 bases, V lost 6 bases, and 10 bases had no gene match. The CDR3 contains 15 residues. The CDR3 sequence: CASSLRTGGAGEQYF. CDR3 sequence (DNA): TGTGCCAGCAGCCTTCGGACAGGGGGCGCAGGCGAGCAGTACTTC.

V is TRBV24-1 and J is TRBJ1-5; tentative D call: TRBD1 (6 bases). The length of the CDR3 is 13 residues. Germline CDR1 and CDR2: KGHDR and SFDVKD. Trimming removed 6 bases from V and 4 bases from J, with 9 bases in between. The CDR3 nucleotides read TGTGCCACCAGTACCCAGGGGAATCAGCCCCAGCATTTT. Amino acid sequence: CATSTQGNQPQHF.